A selection of T cell receptor beta chains follows, all from one sample in a study of OX40 agonist ivuxolimab in advanced cancers. Sequencing used immunoSEQ multiplex PCR; TCRdb keeps in-frame clones, though not all of them. The table has tens of thousands of clones, about 90% seen once. The sample here was CD4+ or CD8+ T cells sorted from blood, taken in a trial of the OX40 agonist ivuxolimab. Receptors were obtained from an adult with an advanced solid tumor such as melanoma, head and neck, liver or kidney cancer. Both conserved end residues are part of each CDR3. Fields, in order: clone size, V gene, D gene, J gene, CDR3 protein, CDR3 DNA. D genes are given only for firm matches. Clone size, where shown, is once, few, many, or a class for clones that have expanded.

-	TRBV28	-	TRBJ1-1	CASRLSNTEAFF	TGTGCCAGCAGACTATCCAACACTGAAGCTTTCTTT
-	TRBV5-4	-	TRBJ2-7	CASSLGGQSYEQYF	TGTGCCAGCAGCTTGGGTGGCCAGTCCTACGAGCAGTACTTC
-	TRBV7-9	TRBD1	TRBJ1-1	CASSPRQGSTEAFF	TGTGCCAGCAGCCCTCGACAGGGAAGCACTGAAGCTTTCTTT
-	TRBV7-9	-	TRBJ2-1	CASSLPGHRGNGQFF	TGTGCCAGCAGCTTACCGGGACACCGGGGCAATGGGCAGTTCTTC
-	TRBV4-2	TRBD1	TRBJ2-7	CASSQITGGLDEQYF	TGTGCCAGCAGCCAAATCACAGGGGGCTTGGACGAGCAGTACTTC
-	TRBV28	TRBD1	TRBJ2-4	CASSPAGTGLEGIQYF	TGTGCCAGCAGCCCGGCCGGGACAGGGTTGGAAGGCATTCAGTACTTC
-	TRBV6-1	TRBD2	TRBJ2-5	CASYDSGAGGETQYF	TGTGCCAGCTATGATAGCGGGGCGGGAGGGGAGACCCAGTACTTC
-	TRBV10-3	TRBD2	TRBJ2-1	CAISRVASGRASEQFF	TGTGCCATCAGTCGAGTCGCTAGCGGGAGGGCCTCTGAGCAGTTCTTC
once	TRBV2	TRBD2	TRBJ2-1	CASSFFGRAYEQFF	TGTGCCAGCAGTTTTTTCGGGAGGGCCTATGAGCAGTTCTTC
-	TRBV9	-	TRBJ2-7	CASSQTPLVGEQYF	TGTGCCAGCAGCCAAACCCCCCTAGTGGGCGAGCAGTACTTC
-	TRBV19	TRBD1	TRBJ1-4	CASKRGQAYNEKLFF	TGTGCCAGTAAGCGAGGACAGGCGTATAATGAAAAACTGTTTTTT
few	TRBV21-1	-	TRBJ1-1	CASSPRQGASEAFF	TGTGCCAGCAGCCCGAGACAGGGAGCCTCTGAAGCTTTCTTT
-	TRBV5-1	-	TRBJ2-6	CASSLGRAGGGANVLTF	TGCGCCAGCAGCTTGGGACGGGCGGGTGGAGGGGCCAACGTCCTGACTTTC
-	TRBV28	-	TRBJ2-5	CASSFGGYQETQYF	TGTGCCAGCAGTTTTGGCGGATACCAAGAGACCCAGTACTTC
-	TRBV19	TRBD2	TRBJ2-5	CASSNLRTSGSVYQETQYF	TGTGCCAGTAGTAACCTTCGGACTAGCGGGAGTGTGTACCAAGAGACCCAGTACTTC
-	TRBV28	-	TRBJ2-7	CASSTLSYEQYF	TGTGCCAGCAGTACACTCTCCTACGAGCAGTACTTC
-	TRBV5-1	TRBD1	TRBJ2-7	CASRDSGSYEQYF	TGCGCCAGCCGGGACAGTGGGTCCTACGAGCAGTACTTC
-	TRBV7-9	-	TRBJ1-2	CASSQLQGLWGYTF	TGTGCCAGCAGCCAACTACAGGGACTCTGGGGCTACACCTTC
-	TRBV4-2	-	TRBJ2-1	CASSPLQGGDFNEQFF	TGTGCCAGCAGCCCCCTTCAGGGCGGAGACTTCAATGAGCAGTTCTTC
-	TRBV5-1	-	TRBJ1-5	CASSPMGDQPQHF	TGCGCCAGCAGCCCGATGGGGGATCAGCCCCAGCATTTT
once	TRBV5-5	-	TRBJ1-1	CASSWRASPGETEAFF	TGTGCCAGCAGCTGGCGGGCCTCCCCCGGCGAGACTGAAGCTTTCTTT
once	TRBV10-3	-	TRBJ2-5	CAISESGRDYQETQYF	TGTGCCATCAGTGAGTCGGGAAGAGACTACCAAGAGACCCAGTACTTC
-	TRBV19	-	TRBJ1-5	CASNLGGGPQHF	TGTGCCAGTAACCTGGGAGGGGGGCCCCAGCATTTT
-	TRBV28	-	TRBJ2-4	CASSLIVQSRGRLRENIQYF	TGTGCCAGCAGTTTAATCGTTCAGAGCCGGGGAAGGTTGCGAGAAAACATTCAGTACTTC
-	TRBV11-2	TRBD2	TRBJ2-5	CASSRTSGRRWETQYF	TGTGCCAGCAGCCGGACTAGCGGGAGACGGTGGGAGACCCAGTACTTC
-	TRBV28	-	TRBJ1-3	CASSSLGGGNGNTIYF	TGTGCCAGCAGCTCCCTTGGAGGGGGGAATGGAAACACCATATATTTT
-	TRBV7-9	-	TRBJ2-5	CASSQGRPGAETQYF	TGTGCCAGCAGTCAGGGACGCCCGGGCGCCGAGACCCAGTACTTC
-	TRBV7-9	-	TRBJ2-1	CASAGRSSYNEQFF	TGTGCCAGCGCTGGCAGAAGCTCCTACAATGAGCAGTTCTTC
-	TRBV5-1	TRBD1	TRBJ2-3	CASSYGQGTDTQYF	TGCGCCAGCAGCTACGGACAGGGCACAGATACGCAGTATTTT